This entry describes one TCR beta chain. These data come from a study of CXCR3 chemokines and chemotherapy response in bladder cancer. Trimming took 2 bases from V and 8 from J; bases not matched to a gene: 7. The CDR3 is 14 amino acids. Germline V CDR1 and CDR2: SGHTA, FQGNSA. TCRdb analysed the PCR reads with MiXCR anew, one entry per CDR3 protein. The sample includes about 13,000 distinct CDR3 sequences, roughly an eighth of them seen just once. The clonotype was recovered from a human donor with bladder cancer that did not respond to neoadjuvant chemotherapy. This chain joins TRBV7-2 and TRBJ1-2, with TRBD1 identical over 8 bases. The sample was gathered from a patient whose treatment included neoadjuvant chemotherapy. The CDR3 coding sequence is TGTGCCAGCAGCTTACAGGGGGCGCTTAAAGGCTACACCTTC. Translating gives CASSLQGALKGYTF. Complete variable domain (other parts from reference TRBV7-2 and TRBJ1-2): GAGVSQSPSNKVTEKGKDVELRCDPISGHTALYWYRQSLGQGLEFLIYFQGNSAPDKSGLPSDRFSAERTGGSVSTLTIQRTQQEDSAVYLCASSLQGALKGYTFGSGTRLTVV.